What follows is one TCR beta chain and its context. This clone was observed a few times. Its antigen remains unidentified. The record has no base qualities; no much larger clone is one base away. These data originate in a study of OX40 agonist ivuxolimab in advanced cancers. At the level of the whole study: Ivuxolimab was a fully human IgG2 agonistic monoclonal antibody targeting the costimulatory receptor OX40 (CD134). The dose-escalation cohort was roughly 83% male with a mean age of about 65 years, ranging from roughly 23 to 90. The purpose of peripheral TCRbeta sequencing was to test whether ivuxolimab changed TCR sequence diversity and led to clonal T-cell expansion. Of the roughly 50 dose-escalation patients, hepatocellular carcinoma was present in approximately 20, melanoma in approximately 15, renal cell carcinoma in 9 and head and neck cancer in 9. The paper reports the monotherapy dose-escalation portion (N of about 50 patients) of the phase I ivuxolimab trial. Patients were allowed to have had prior anti-PD-1, anti-PD-L1 or anti-CTLA-4 therapy, and roughly two fifths of the dose-escalation patients had been treated with checkpoint inhibitors. Partial responses occurred in three dose-escalation patients, of whom one had hepatocellular carcinoma and two had cutaneous melanoma. Intravenous ivuxolimab was administered to patients every 2 weeks at six dose levels: 0.01, 0.1, 0.3, 1.5, 3 and 10 mg/kg. General study outcomes and caveats: At doses from 0.1 to 3.0 mg/kg, clonal expansion was seen in both CD4+ and CD8+ blood T cells between baseline and week 6. Antigen specificity was not determined for the clonally expanded peripheral T cells. After ivuxolimab, CD8+ T cells had more expanded clones than CD4+ T cells on average. Low levels of normalized T-cell clonal expansion were also seen in some nonresponding patients. Partial responders in the 0.1-3.0 mg/kg groups had among the lowest normalized peripheral clonal expansion, especially among CD8+ T cells.

Genomic DNA was extracted from sorted cells for sequencing of the TCRbeta CDR3 region. TCRbeta CDR3 regions were sequenced using the immunoSEQ Assay. TCRdb took this table from immuneACCESS and kept in-frame rearrangements with V and J called. Such tables lack part of the clones; where checked against another copy, unresolved V genes explain under half of the gap, and the rest is unexplained. The sample data list fewer than 130,000 clones, and roughly 87% of these were observed just once. The top ten constitute 0.27% of the sample. CDR1 is given as LGHNA and CDR2 as YSLEER, both from the germline V gene. After removal of 1 base from V and 3 bases from J, the junction retains 2 bases not matched to a gene. CDR3 length: 15 amino acids, cysteine to phenylalanine. The DNA shown is the 45-base CDR3, in frame from base 1. The trial excluded patients who had a history of autoimmune disease or were on systemic immunosuppression. Peripheral blood for TCR sequencing was drawn from every dose cohort at baseline, at cycle 4 day 1 and at cycle 7 day 1. The samples were taken from a phase I, first-in-human, multicenter, open-label dose-escalation trial of ivuxolimab. Adults with locally advanced or metastatic melanoma, renal cell, hepatocellular, or head and neck squamous cell carcinoma were enrolled in the trial. Before TCR sequencing, CD4+ T cells and CD8+ T cells from peripheral blood were sorted into separate populations.

This specimen was CD4+ or CD8+ T cells sorted from blood, taken in a trial of the OX40 agonist ivuxolimab. This receptor was identified in an adult with an advanced solid tumor such as melanoma, head and neck, liver or kidney cancer. The sequence is built from TRBV4-3 and TRBJ1-5; 8 central nucleotides agree with TRBD1. The CDR3 protein: CASSQGDRINQPQHF. The sequenced DNA is TGCGCCAGCAGCCAAGGGGACAGGATCAATCAGCCCCAGCATTTT.